The entry that follows covers one T cell receptor beta chain sequence. These data originate in a study of blood T cell repertoires in COVID-19. J was trimmed by 4 bases and V by 4 bases; bases with no gene match: 6. This CDR3 region has 14 residues. In germline, CDR1 is SGHRS, CDR2 YFSETQ. The data were produced by immunoSEQ multiplex PCR, yet TCRdb's version contains in-frame clones alone and is incomplete. The repertoire includes about 260,000 clones, 85% to 90% of them detected once, and 3.5% to 4.5% sits in the top ten. The receptor comes from a woman in her thirties or forties with acute or convalescent COVID-19. J is TRBJ1-1 and V is TRBV5-1; 8 bases fit TRBD1. The sample comprised peripheral blood. The CDR3 DNA is TGCGCCAGCAGCGGACCTACAGGGGGCACTGAAGCTTTCTTT. Translated: CASSGPTGGTEAFF.